Listed below are T cell receptor beta chains from one sample, sequenced in a study of blood T cell repertoires in COVID-19. Libraries were prepared by immunoSEQ multiplex PCR; TCRdb keeps only in-frame clonotypes and omits some of them. Here the sample spans 150,000 to 200,000 clones, about 84% being singletons. Sequencing used PBMCs or T cells enriched from blood (not recorded which). These receptors all come from a man aged 40-49 years who had recovered from COVID-19. The CDR3 runs from the conserved cysteine through the conserved F or W.

V gene	CDR3 protein
TRBV5-1	CASSSGDSHEQYF
TRBV6-5	CASSYSTRDSSYEQYF
TRBV18	CASSQGNREYEGYTF
TRBV12-3/TRBV12-4	CASSRGGTGELFF
TRBV5-1	CASSAAGGSPLHF
TRBV19	CASSRRQGLGTGELFF
TRBV19	CASSIFGTGGPNYGYTF
TRBV18	CASSPRQGDSGANVLTF
TRBV7-9	CASSLGQPGEGEKLFF
TRBV7-8	CASSLSWRGFGTDTQYF
TRBV27	CASSSLVGTEAFF
TRBV6-6	CASSPLNFNSPLHF
TRBV7-2	CASSFGTPGTDTQYF
TRBV15	CATSRAGGNQPQHF
TRBV6-5	CASSYSWTVETQYF
TRBV18	CASSAIRENTEAFF
TRBV24-1	CATGTEYNEQFF
TRBV5-1	CASSRGNQGLQYF
TRBV9	CASSGQGHSGNTIYF
TRBV7-8	CASSFLRGGIHGYTF
TRBV30	CAWRRRGLNTGELFF
TRBV24-1	CATSDLQGQGSVTQYF
TRBV11-3	CASSLGREETEAFF
TRBV5-1	CASSFSPLDAGNTIYF
TRBV27	CASSSLTSGGQETQYF
TRBV30	CAFRGSTEAFF
TRBV2	CASSSLSYSDYGYTF
TRBV4-1	CASSQDVYRTASTDTQYF
TRBV3-1/TRBV3-2	CASSPHRGEETQYF
TRBV12-1	CASSLHLRGKEGTEAFF
TRBV6-6	CASRTSGDQETQYF
TRBV2	CASSEAQGARPQHF
TRBV9	CASSVDREGEKLFF
TRBV5-4	CASSLDTYEQYF
TRBV7-2	CASKLDTSNTEAFF
TRBV7-6	CASSDRGKTKAFF
TRBV5-1	CASSLEEGWPTGELFF
TRBV6-6	CASSSIRGGVVYF
TRBV5-6	CASSLQGRSGNTIYF
TRBV9	CASSVRGISTDTQYF
TRBV19	CASSPRTGNTGELFF
TRBV2	CASRDGTYSYEQYF
TRBV7-9	CASSSGQGGYGYTF
TRBV2	CASSERQSNTGELFF
TRBV12-5	CASGSVEAGSHNEQFF
TRBV13	CASSFRGGNQETQYF
TRBV30	CAWMAGSSYNSPLHF
TRBV3-1/TRBV3-2	CASSRRAGNTGELFF
TRBV2	CASRTGTNTGELFF
TRBV6-4	CASSEEPGQGFGELFF
TRBV2	CASSPQESGANVLTF
TRBV11-2	CASSLGADRGPYEQYF